The 2 T cell receptor beta chains listed next were all sequenced from one sample in a study of shared clonotypes between healthy human individuals. It was CD45RO-negative cells, positively selected for CCR7, that made up naive CD8 cells, with terminally differentiated effector memory CD45RA+ cells excluded. TCRdb's table, derived via immunoSEQ multiplex PCR, lists solely in-frame clones and lacks some. The data contain around 2,000,000 clones, around 96% of them seen just once; the ten biggest clones take up 1% to 1.3%. Sequenced input: naive CD8+ T cells sorted from blood. The receptors here all came from a man aged 18 to 29 in good health.

As concerns this clone: At the DNA level, this CDR3 is encoded by other sequences in the same sample as well. The V and J genes are TRBV10-2 and TRBJ1-2; D remains ambiguous. V shed 0 bases and J shed 3 bases, with 8 bases lying between them. CDR1 WSHSY and CDR2 SAAADI come from the germline V gene. The CDR3 is made up of 14 amino acids. In DNA, the CDR3 is TGCGCCAGCAGTGAGTCCGGGGTGTACTATGGCTACACCTTC. The encoded protein is CASSESGVYYGYTF.

V is TRBV6-5 and J is TRBJ1-1, with 9 bases aligning to TRBD1. CDR1 is MNHEY and CDR2 is SVGAGI in the germline V gene. V shed 5 bases and J 7 bases; nucleotides not matched to a gene: 11. The CDR3 consists of 15 residues. In nucleotides, the CDR3 is TGTGCCAGCAGTCAGACAGGGGGGTTGGGGCGTGAAGCTTTCTTT. Residues: CASSQTGGLGREAFF.